This T cell receptor beta chain was identified during a study of technical replicates of blood from several donors. The data were produced by immunoSEQ multiplex PCR, yet TCRdb's version contains in-frame clones alone and is incomplete. The sample yields 80,000 or so clones, 95% to 97% seen once. V lost 2 bases and J lost 4, with 12 bases in between. CDR1 is SGHRS and CDR2 is YFSETQ in the germline V gene. The CDR3 spans 15 residues. The chain recombines TRBV5-1 with TRBJ2-2; D is undetermined. The receptor was isolated from a human donor in good health. What was sequenced was T cells isolated from PBMCs. In DNA form, the CDR3 reads TGCGCCAGCAGCTTTCCCGAGGCGGTCACCGGGGAGCTGTTTTTT. This codes for CASSFPEAVTGELFF.